These 31 T cell receptor beta chains came from one sample sequenced in a study of cytomegalovirus exposure and HLA in healthy donors. A multiplex PCR was run with 60 Vbeta primers and 13 Jbeta primers. Profiled with immunoSEQ multiplex PCR; TCRdb holds only in-frame clones, not every one. The data show over 100,000 clones, roughly 68% seen once. The sequenced material came from PBMCs. The origin of the receptors is a woman aged 30 to 39 in good health and CMV-seronegative.

The J gene is TRBJ2-1, the V gene TRBV18; 10 bases are a match to TRBD2. This CDR3 is 17 amino acids long. Unmatched junction bases numbered 4, after V lost 2 bases and J lost 0 bases. In germline, CDR1 is KGHSH, CDR2 LQKENI. CDR3 sequence (DNA): TGTGCCAGCTCACCATTTGCTAGCGGGAGCTCCTACAATGAGCAGTTCTTC. Its protein product is CASSPFASGSSYNEQFF.

The chain links TRBV20-1 to TRBJ1-1; no clear D. The V gene lost 8 bases and the J gene lost 0 bases, with 7 bases spanning the gap. There are 11 residues in the CDR3. Germline V gene lookup returns CDR1 DFQATT and CDR2 SNEGSKA (reference sequence). The CDR3 here is CSISLNTEAFF. The CDR3 DNA sequence: TGCAGTATTAGCCTGAACACTGAAGCTTTCTTT.

The chain is built from TRBV7-2 and TRBJ1-3, with 7 positions matching TRBD1. Trimming took 3 bases from V and 2 from J; bases not matched to a gene: 16. Germline V gene sequence: CDR1 SGHTA, CDR2 FQGNSA. There are 19 residues in the CDR3. The CDR3 sequence: CASSFSIRYHQGAGNTIYF. DNA for the CDR3: TGTGCCAGCAGCTTTTCTATCCGCTATCACCAGGGGGCTGGAAACACCATATATTTT. Filled out from reference TRBV7-2 and TRBJ1-3, the complete variable domain reads GAGVSQSPSNKVTEKGKDVELRCDPISGHTALYWYRQSLGQGLEFLIYFQGNSAPDKSGLPSDRFSAERTGGSVSTLTIQRTQQEDSAVYLCASSFSIRYHQGAGNTIYFGEGSWLTVV.

The chain couples TRBV27 to TRBJ1-1; TRBD1 agrees at 9 bases. The ends lost 7 bases at V and 5 bases at J; junction bases unmatched: 8. This CDR3 region has 14 residues. CDR1 and CDR2 from the germline V gene are MNHEY and SMNVEV (reference sequence). CDR3 sequence reads: CASTKQGAGTEAFF. CDR3 nucleotides: TGTGCCAGCACCAAACAGGGGGCGGGAACTGAAGCTTTCTTT.

This clone was found a few times. The V and J genes are TRBV27 and TRBJ2-3; 7 bases align to TRBD1. The CDR3 runs to 17 residues. J gave up 2 bases and V 6 bases, and 14 bases lay outside the gene matches. Germline V gene sequence: CDR1 MNHEY, CDR2 SMNVEV (reference sequence). CDR3 nucleotide sequence: TGTGCCAGCAGGATCTCACAGGGGCCGAAGTCCACAGATACGCAGTATTTT. It translates to CASRISQGPKSTDTQYF.

This clone turned up a few times. V gene TRBV19 combines with J gene TRBJ1-3, with D uncertain. Trimming took 7 bases from V and 3 from J, leaving 10 bases between them. Per the germline V gene, CDR1 is LNHDA and CDR2 is SQIVND (reference sequence). The CDR3 length is 13 residues. Here the CDR3 reads CASTKHLGNTIYF. CDR3 DNA: TGTGCCAGTACGAAACATCTTGGAAACACCATATATTTT.

The V call is TRBV5-1, the J call TRBJ2-6; D possibly corresponds to TRBD1 (6 bases). This CDR3 region has 17 residues. V dropped 0 bases and J dropped 1 base, with 11 bases sitting between them. CDR1 SGHRS and CDR2 YFSETQ come from the germline V gene. The CDR3 sequence: CASSLDRAISGANVLTF. The CDR3 bases are TGCGCCAGCAGCTTGGACAGGGCTATTTCTGGGGCCAACGTCCTGACTTTC. The whole variable domain, filled in from reference TRBV5-1 and TRBJ2-6, reads KAGVTQTPRYLIKTRGQQVTLSCSPISGHRSVSWYQQTPGQGLQFLFEYFSETQRNKGNFPGRFSGRQFSNSRSEMNVSTLELGDSALYLCASSLDRAISGANVLTFGAGSRLTVL.

The chain uses TRBV15 and TRBJ1-1; maybe TRBD1 (5 bases). V was trimmed by 3 bases and J by 8 bases, leaving 10 bases between them. This CDR3 is built from 12 residues. The germline gives CDR1 LNHNV, CDR2 YYDKDF (reference sequence). The CDR3 coding sequence is TGTGCCACCAGCAGGAAAGACAGCGAAGCTTTCTTT. Residues: CATSRKDSEAFF.

The chain combines TRBV14 with TRBJ2-2; D is uncertain. CDR3 length: 15 amino acids. V lost 0 bases and J 4 bases, leaving 9 bases between the germline ends. CDR1 SGHDN and CDR2 FVKESK come from the germline V gene. The CDR3 reads CASSQETSATGELFF. The CDR3 DNA is TGTGCCAGCAGCCAAGAGACCAGCGCCACCGGGGAGCTGTTTTTT.

Here the CDR3 reads CASSMEEGRPYEQYF. The DNA for the CDR3 is TGTGCCAGTAGTATGGAAGAGGGAAGGCCCTACGAGCAGTACTTC. This sequence joins TRBV19 and TRBJ2-7; possibly TRBD2 for D (5 bases). V was shortened by 3 bases and J by 2 bases, with 14 bases between the two germline ends. This CDR3 has 15 amino acids. From germline, CDR1 is LNHDA and CDR2 SQIVND (reference sequence).

The V call is TRBV7-3, the J call TRBJ1-2, with D possibly TRBD1 on 5 matching bases. This CDR3 spans 15 amino acids. Trimming removed 5 bases at V and 5 bases at J, with 18 bases between. In germline, CDR1 is SGHTA, CDR2 FQGTGA. In nucleotides, the CDR3 is TGTGCCAGCAGCACCCCGACAGTGAGATTTTATGGCTACACCTTC. Its translation: CASSTPTVRFYGYTF.

In DNA form, the CDR3 reads TGTGCCAGCAGCCCGATAGCGGGGGCCCACACAGATACGCAGTATTTT. It yields the protein CASSPIAGAHTDTQYF. This chain uses TRBV7-2 with TRBJ2-3, with TRBD2 matching 9 bases. Germline V lookup: CDR1 SGHTA, CDR2 FQGNSA. With V trimmed by 5 bases and J by 2 bases, 8 bases remained unmatched. CDR3 length: 16 residues.

In this sample, this clone turned up a few times. The chain uses TRBV7-8 and TRBJ1-5, with 9 positions matching TRBD1. Germline V gene lookup returns CDR1 SGHVS and CDR2 FQNEAQ. Trimming cost V 3 bases and J 7 bases; bases outside gene matches: 10. The CDR3 runs to 16 residues. The CDR3 DNA reads as TGTGCCAGCAGCTTTTCTTACCCGGGACAGGGACAGCCCCAGCATTTT. This sequence encodes CASSFSYPGQGQPQHF.

Notes on this clone: One junction end does not reproduce the germline sequence, and a read error may be involved. V usage is TRBV6-1 and J usage is TRBJ2-5; D may be TRBD2 (5 bases). This CDR3 region has 14 residues. Germline-derived CDR1 and CDR2 are MNHNS and SASEGT. The CDR3 is CASSESSPILDTNF. In nucleotides, the CDR3 is TGTGCCAGCAGTGAATCTAGCCCCATCCTAGATACTAACTTC.

The V call is TRBV5-1, the J call TRBJ2-2; TRBD2 aligns across 16 bases. Germline V gene data show CDR1 as SGHRS and CDR2 as YFSETQ. Trimming took 2 bases from V and 6 from J; bases not matched to a gene: 1. The CDR3 has 16 amino acids. The CDR3 DNA sequence: TGCGCCAGCAGCTTCGGGACTAGCGGGAGGGCCGGGGAGCTGTTTTTT. This gives the protein CASSFGTSGRAGELFF. Together with reference TRBV5-1 and TRBJ2-2, the CDR3 gives the full variable domain: KAGVTQTPRYLIKTRGQQVTLSCSPISGHRSVSWYQQTPGQGLQFLFEYFSETQRNKGNFPGRFSGRQFSNSRSEMNVSTLELGDSALYLCASSFGTSGRAGELFFGEGSRLTVL.

This clone was counted only a few times. The chain combines TRBV13 with TRBJ1-1; 7 positions agree with TRBD1. Germline trimming cut 4 bases from V and 3 bases from J; bases unmatched to any gene: 8. This CDR3 is 15 amino acids long. Germline CDR1 reads PRHDT; CDR2 reads FYEKMQ (reference sequence). The CDR3: CASSSYPTGDTEAFF. Written as DNA, the CDR3 is TGTGCCAGCAGCTCCTACCCTACAGGGGACACTGAAGCTTTCTTT. The variable domain in full, with the rest retrieved from reference TRBV13 and TRBJ1-1, is AAGVIQSPRHLIKEKRETATLKCYPIPRHDTVYWYQQGPGQDPQFLISFYEKMQSDKGSIPDRFSAQQFSDYHSELNMSSLELGDSALYFCASSSYPTGDTEAFFGQGTRLTVV.

This chain joins TRBV30 and TRBJ2-1; D perhaps matches TRBD2 (6 bases). Germline assignment: CDR1 GTSNPN and CDR2 SVGIG (reference sequence). CDR3 length: 14 amino acids. The germline V and J ends were trimmed by 0 bases and 10 bases, with 16 bases remaining between them. The CDR3 reads CAWSVSIAGREQFF. The CDR3 DNA reads TGTGCCTGGAGTGTAAGTATTGCGGGACGCGAGCAGTTCTTC. The full variable domain, completed using reference TRBV30 and TRBJ2-1, is SQTIHQWPATLVQPVGSPLSLECTVEGTSNPNLYWYRQAAGRGLQLLFYSVGIGQISSEVPQNLSASRPQDRQFILSSKKLLLSDSGFYLCAWSVSIAGREQFFGPGTRLTVL.

The chain carries TRBV27 and TRBJ2-3, with D unclear. V lost 3 bases and J lost 4, with 8 bases in between. This CDR3 is built from 13 residues. From germline, CDR1 is MNHEY and CDR2 SMNVEV (reference sequence). CDR3 DNA sequence: TGTGCCAGCAGTTTGAGTTTTGCAGATACGCAGTATTTT. It yields the protein CASSLSFADTQYF.

The chain uses TRBV12-5 and TRBJ1-4; 10 bases are shared with TRBD1. Germline V CDR1 and CDR2: LGHNT, FRNRAP. V lost 1 base to trimming and J lost 6 bases; unmatched junction nucleotides: 2. The CDR3 extends over 15 amino acids. CDR3 bases: TGTGCTAGTGGTTTGGCCGGGACAGGGGATGAAAAACTGTTTTTT. Amino acid sequence: CASGLAGTGDEKLFF.

This chain joins TRBV7-6 and TRBJ2-7; TRBD2 might be the D (5 bases). The CDR3 has 12 amino acids. V lost 5 bases and J lost 4, with 9 bases in between. The germline gives CDR1 SGHVS, CDR2 FNYEAQ. In nucleotides, the CDR3 is TGTGCCAGCAGCCCCGGGAAGTACGAGCAGTACTTC. Protein product: CASSPGKYEQYF.

The chain links TRBV7-2 to TRBJ2-3, with 8 bases aligning to TRBD2. Per germline, CDR1 SGHTA and CDR2 FQGNSA. The CDR3 loop spans 15 amino acids. V trimming: 3 bases; J trimming: 3 bases; junction bases outside the gene matches: 5. CDR3 sequence reads: CASSLTGGQTDTQYF. Written as DNA, the CDR3 is TGTGCCAGCAGCTTGACGGGAGGGCAGACAGATACGCAGTATTTT.

The chain recombines TRBV30 with TRBJ1-5; D unresolved. The CDR3 has 13 residues. Trimming pared 2 bases from V and 6 bases from J, leaving 11 bases between. CDR1 and CDR2 from the germline V gene are GTSNPN and SVGIG (reference sequence). The CDR3 region is CAWSPGLGQPQHF. The CDR3, as DNA: TGTGCCTGGAGTCCAGGACTAGGTCAGCCCCAGCATTTT.

This clone was observed once. CDR3 nucleotides: TGTGCCAGCAGCTTAGGTACTAGCGGGAAAACGGATACGCAGTATTTT. This gives the protein CASSLGTSGKTDTQYF. The chain carries TRBV13 and TRBJ2-3, with TRBD2 matching 10 bases. Germline V lookup: CDR1 PRHDT, CDR2 FYEKMQ (reference sequence). After removal of 0 bases from V and 6 bases from J, the junction contained 6 bases not matched to a gene. This CDR3 spans 16 amino acids.

This rearrangement joins TRBV29-1 to TRBJ1-2; tentative D call: TRBD1 (5 bases). The CDR3 totals 13 residues. V lost 3 bases to trimming and J lost 4 bases, with 12 bases between them. Looked up from germline, CDR1 is SQVTM and CDR2 is ANQGSEA. The DNA of the CDR3 is TGCAGCGTTGATTCCGTGACAGTCTATGGCTACACCTTC. Translated, it gives CSVDSVTVYGYTF. Full variable domain (outside the CDR3, taken from reference TRBV29-1 and TRBJ1-2): SAVISQKPSRDICQRGTSLTIQCQVDSQVTMMFWYRQQPGQSLTLIATANQGSEATYESGFVIDKFPISRPNLTFSTLTVSNMSPEDSSIYLCSVDSVTVYGYTFGSGTRLTVV.

The V gene is TRBV10-3, the J gene TRBJ2-5, with 7 bases lining up with TRBD1. CDR3 length equals 17 residues. Trimming removed 2 bases from V and 2 bases from J; junction bases left unmatched: 11. Germline V gene sequence: CDR1 ENHRY, CDR2 SYGVKD. This CDR3 reads CAISEDRAGASQETQYF. CDR3 coding DNA: TGTGCCATCAGTGAGGACAGGGCGGGCGCGAGTCAAGAGACCCAGTACTTC.

V gene TRBV13 combines with J gene TRBJ1-2; D unresolved. Per germline, CDR1 PRHDT and CDR2 FYEKMQ (reference sequence). The CDR3 sequence is 15 residues long. V shed 3 bases and J shed 0 bases, with 11 bases lying between them. The DNA for the CDR3 is TGTGCCAGCAGCTTCCTCCACAGTACTAACTATGGCTACACCTTC. Protein product: CASSFLHSTNYGYTF.

The rearrangement links TRBV2 to TRBJ2-2, with D possibly matching TRBD1 (6 bases). This CDR3 comprises 15 residues. CDR1 and CDR2 (germline): SNHLY, FYNNEI. V dropped 8 bases and J dropped 2 bases, with 15 bases sitting between them. The DNA of the CDR3 is TGTGCCAGCCGCCGGGAAGGGGGAAACACCGGGGAGCTGTTTTTT. Translating gives CASRREGGNTGELFF.

This rearrangement joins TRBV27 to TRBJ2-1; 8 bases agree with TRBD1. Trimming took 3 bases from V and 5 from J; bases not matched to a gene: 15. From germline, CDR1 is MNHEY and CDR2 SMNVEV (reference sequence). CDR3 size: 18 residues. CDR3 nucleotide sequence: TGTGCCAGCAGTTTGGCCGACAGGGGTATTGGCTTAAACAATGAGCAGTTCTTC. It codes for CASSLADRGIGLNNEQFF.

The J gene is TRBJ1-4, the V gene TRBV9; D is perhaps TRBD1 (6 bases). The V end lost 1 base, the J end lost 8 bases, and 15 bases lay between the germline ends. This CDR3 has 15 residues. Germline V gives CDR1 SGDLS, CDR2 YYNGEE. In DNA form, the CDR3 reads TGTGCCAGCAGCGTATTTCAGGGGATAGGGGAAAAACTGTTTTTT. Translating it yields CASSVFQGIGEKLFF.

The J gene is TRBJ1-4, the V gene TRBV5-6; D unclear. Germline V gene sequence: CDR1 SGHDT, CDR2 YYEEEE. This CDR3 has 17 amino acids. V shed 0 bases and J shed 0 bases, with 12 bases lying between them. The DNA of the CDR3 is TGTGCCAGCAGCTTGGCCTGGGCAGGTGCAACTAATGAAAAACTGTTTTTT. Protein product: CASSLAWAGATNEKLFF.

The gene calls are TRBV18 and TRBJ1-1; 8 nucleotides match TRBD1. Germline CDR1 reads KGHSH; CDR2 reads LQKENI. V shed 0 bases, J shed 0 bases, and the junction held 6 bases outside the gene matches. This CDR3 comprises 17 residues. The CDR3 DNA is TGTGCCAGCTCACCACCGTTGGCAGGGGGCCTGAACACTGAAGCTTTCTTT. Residues: CASSPPLAGGLNTEAFF.